A selection of T cell receptor beta chains follows, all from one sample in a study of Ad26.COV2.S vaccination and SARS-CoV-2 variants. TCRdb keeps only in-frame clones here, not all; method: immunoSEQ multiplex PCR. Here the sample spans approximately 340,000 clones, about 90% being singletons. The sequencing here drew on peripheral blood, taken after recovery from COVID-19. The receptors originated from a human donor who had recovered from COVID-19. The CDR3 runs from the conserved cysteine through the conserved F or W. D genes are given only for firm matches. Clone size, where shown, is once, few, many, or a class for clones that have expanded.

clone size: once
V gene: TRBV2
J gene: TRBJ2-7
D gene: NA
CDR3 DNA: TGTGCCAGCAGTGAGGTCGGAGGGGGCATGGACGAGCAGTACTTC
CDR3 protein: CASSEVGGGMDEQYF

clone size: NA
V gene: TRBV5-1
J gene: TRBJ1-1
D gene: TRBD1
CDR3 DNA: TGCGCCAGCAGCCAACAGGGGGCCTTGAACACTGAAGCTTTCTTT
CDR3 protein: CASSQQGALNTEAFF

clone size: NA
V gene: TRBV19
J gene: TRBJ1-4
D gene: NA
CDR3 DNA: TGTGCCAGTAGTATAGGGAACAGAAAACTGTTTTTT
CDR3 protein: CASSIGNRKLFF

clone size: NA
V gene: TRBV19
J gene: TRBJ2-6
D gene: NA
CDR3 DNA: TGTGCCTCCGCAGGTCCCTCTGGGGCCAACGTCCTGACTTTC
CDR3 protein: CASAGPSGANVLTF

clone size: NA
V gene: TRBV5-1
J gene: TRBJ2-3
D gene: TRBD2
CDR3 DNA: TGCGCCACCCGGACTAGCGGGGGTCGGGCAGATACGCAGTATTTT
CDR3 protein: CATRTSGGRADTQYF

clone size: NA
V gene: TRBV2
J gene: TRBJ2-4
D gene: TRBD1
CDR3 DNA: TGTGCCAGCAACAAGGACAGGGTGCAAAACATTCAGTACTTC
CDR3 protein: CASNKDRVQNIQYF

clone size: NA
V gene: TRBV6-4
J gene: TRBJ1-1
D gene: NA
CDR3 DNA: TGTGCCAGCAGTGACCACGACAGTTCAACTGAAGCTTTCTTT
CDR3 protein: CASSDHDSSTEAFF

clone size: NA
V gene: TRBV6-2/TRBV6-3
J gene: TRBJ1-1
D gene: NA
CDR3 DNA: TGTGCCAGCAGTTACTCCGTCGGTGGCGGGGGCCCAGCGGCTTTCTTT
CDR3 protein: CASSYSVGGGGPAAFF

clone size: NA
V gene: TRBV10-3
J gene: TRBJ2-2
D gene: TRBD1
CDR3 DNA: TGTGCCATCAGGGGGGACAGACGAACCGGGGAGCTGTTTTTT
CDR3 protein: CAIRGDRRTGELFF

clone size: NA
V gene: TRBV7-8
J gene: TRBJ1-5
D gene: NA
CDR3 DNA: TGTGCCAGCAGCCAGGGATATAATCAGCCCCAGCATTTT
CDR3 protein: CASSQGYNQPQHF